The T cell receptor beta chain under discussion was sequenced for a study of shared clonotypes between healthy human individuals. The assay was immunoSEQ multiplex PCR, and TCRdb's table has in-frame clones only and misses some. Of over a million clones listed, 75% to 85% are singletons. Trimming took off 8 bases at V and 2 bases at J, with 10 bases between the two ends. This CDR3 has 12 residues. In germline, CDR1 is MNHEY, CDR2 SVGAGI. The clonotype originates from a young man in good health. Some clones in this sample may be carry-over from other donors' samples. Sequenced: memory CD4+ T cells from PBMCs. Subset described: CD45RA-negative fraction. The chain carries TRBV6-5 and TRBJ2-7; tentatively, D is TRBD2 (6 bases). The CDR3 DNA sequence: TGTGCCAGCGGTAGCGGACCCTACGAGCAGTACTTC. It encodes CASGSGPYEQYF.